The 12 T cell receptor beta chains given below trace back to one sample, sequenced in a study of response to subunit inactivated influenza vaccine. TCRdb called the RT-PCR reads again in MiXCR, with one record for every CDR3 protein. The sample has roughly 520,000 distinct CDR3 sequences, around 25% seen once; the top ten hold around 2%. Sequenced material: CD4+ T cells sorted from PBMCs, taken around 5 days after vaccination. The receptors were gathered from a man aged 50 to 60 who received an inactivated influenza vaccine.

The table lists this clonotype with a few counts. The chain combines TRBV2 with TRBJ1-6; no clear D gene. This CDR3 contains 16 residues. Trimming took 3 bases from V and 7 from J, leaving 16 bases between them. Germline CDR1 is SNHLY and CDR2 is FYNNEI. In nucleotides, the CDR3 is TGTGCCAGCAGTGACCTTCCGGCGCGGTCCAATTCACCCCTCCACTTT. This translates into CASSDLPARSNSPLHF.

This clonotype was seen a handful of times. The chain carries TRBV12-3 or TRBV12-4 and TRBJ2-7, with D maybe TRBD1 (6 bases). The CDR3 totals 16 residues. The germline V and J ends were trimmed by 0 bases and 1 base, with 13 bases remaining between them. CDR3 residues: CASSLATYRVSYEQYF. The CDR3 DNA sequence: TGTGCCAGCAGTTTAGCGACTTACAGGGTGTCCTACGAGCAGTACTTC.

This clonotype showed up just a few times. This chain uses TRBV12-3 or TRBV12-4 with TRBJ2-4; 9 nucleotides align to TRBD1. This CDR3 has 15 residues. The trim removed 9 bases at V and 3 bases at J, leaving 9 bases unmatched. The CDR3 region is CASYQWGQGKNIQYF. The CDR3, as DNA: TGTGCCAGTTACCAATGGGGACAGGGCAAAAACATTCAGTACTTC.

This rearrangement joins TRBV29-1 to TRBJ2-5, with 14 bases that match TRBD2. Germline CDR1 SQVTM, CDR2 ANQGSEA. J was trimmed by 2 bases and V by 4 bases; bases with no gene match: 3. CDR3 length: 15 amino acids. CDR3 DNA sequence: TGCAGCGTTGGAGGACTAGCGGGAGGACAAGAGACCCAGTACTTC. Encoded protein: CSVGGLAGGQETQYF.

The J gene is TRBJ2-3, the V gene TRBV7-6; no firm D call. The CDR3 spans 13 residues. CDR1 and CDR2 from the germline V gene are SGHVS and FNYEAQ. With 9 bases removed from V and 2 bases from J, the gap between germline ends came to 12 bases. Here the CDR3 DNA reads TGTGCCAGTCCCCGGATACACACAGATACGCAGTATTTT. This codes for CASPRIHTDTQYF.

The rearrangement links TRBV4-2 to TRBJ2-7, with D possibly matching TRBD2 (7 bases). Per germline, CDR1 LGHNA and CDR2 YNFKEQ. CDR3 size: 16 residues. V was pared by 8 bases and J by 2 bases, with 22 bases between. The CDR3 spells CASSKGGAGETYEQYF. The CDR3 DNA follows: TGTGCCAGCTCCAAAGGGGGGGCGGGAGAAACCTACGAGCAGTACTTC.

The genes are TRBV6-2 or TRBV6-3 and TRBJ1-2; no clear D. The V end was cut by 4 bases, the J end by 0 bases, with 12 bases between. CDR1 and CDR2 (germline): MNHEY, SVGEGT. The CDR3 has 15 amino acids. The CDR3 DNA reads TGTGCCAGCAGTTCCTTCGCGGATCCTAACTATGGCTACACCTTC. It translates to CASSSFADPNYGYTF.

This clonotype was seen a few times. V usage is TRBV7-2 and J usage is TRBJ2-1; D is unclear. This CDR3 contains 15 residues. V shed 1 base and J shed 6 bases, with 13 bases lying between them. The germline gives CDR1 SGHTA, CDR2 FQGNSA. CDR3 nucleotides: TGTGCCAGCAGCTTAGTTTCAGCGCAAAGCAATGAGCAGTTCTTC. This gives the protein CASSLVSAQSNEQFF.

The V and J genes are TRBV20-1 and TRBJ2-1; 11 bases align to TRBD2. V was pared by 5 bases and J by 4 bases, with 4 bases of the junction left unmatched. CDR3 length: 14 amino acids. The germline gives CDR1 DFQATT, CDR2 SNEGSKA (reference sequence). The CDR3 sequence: CSADPSGGYNEQFF. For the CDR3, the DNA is TGCAGTGCTGACCCTAGCGGGGGGTACAATGAGCAGTTCTTC.

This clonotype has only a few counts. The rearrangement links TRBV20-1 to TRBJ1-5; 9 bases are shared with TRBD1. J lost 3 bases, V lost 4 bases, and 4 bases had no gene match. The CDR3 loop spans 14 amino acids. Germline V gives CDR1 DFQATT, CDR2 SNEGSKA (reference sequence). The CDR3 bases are TGCAGTGCTAACAGGGGGCGAATCAATCAGCCCCAGCATTTT. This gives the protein CSANRGRINQPQHF.

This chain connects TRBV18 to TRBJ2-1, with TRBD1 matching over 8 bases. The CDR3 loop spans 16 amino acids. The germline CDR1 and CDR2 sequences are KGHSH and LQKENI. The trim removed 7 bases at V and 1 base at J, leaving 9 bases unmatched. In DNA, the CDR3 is TGTGCCAGCTTAGGACAGGGAAAAACTTCCTACAATGAGCAGTTCTTC. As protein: CASLGQGKTSYNEQFF. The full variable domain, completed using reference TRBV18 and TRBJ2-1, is NAGVMQNPRHLVRRRGQEARLRCSPMKGHSHVYWYRQLPEEGLKFMVYLQKENIIDESGMPKERFSAEFPKEGPSILRIQQVVRGDSAAYFCASLGQGKTSYNEQFFGPGTRLTVL.

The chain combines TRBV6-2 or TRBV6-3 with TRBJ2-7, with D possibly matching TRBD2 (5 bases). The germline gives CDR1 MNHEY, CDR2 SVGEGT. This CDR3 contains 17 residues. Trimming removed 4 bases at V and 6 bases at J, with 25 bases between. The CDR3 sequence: CASSFDRTRRPNFEQYF. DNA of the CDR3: TGTGCCAGCAGTTTCGATCGGACTCGCCGACCCAACTTCGAGCAGTACTTC.